The entry below gives a single TCR beta chain sequence along with its context. What it recognizes is unknown. The CDR3 covers 13 residues. Per germline, CDR1 MNHNS and CDR2 SASEGT. After removal of 6 bases from V and 4 bases from J, the junction contained 5 bases not matched to a gene. This sample is part of a study of vaccination and CD4 T cells after COVID-19. CD4+ T cells that had been cultured provided DNA sequenced with the Oncomine TCR Beta short-read assay. TCRdb re-called the PCR reads through MiXCR, storing one row per CDR3 protein. The table lists some 4,000 distinct CDR3 sequences, roughly 40% of them singletons, with over 25% in the top ten. Specified treatment: roughly ten-day PBMC culture with coronavirus spike peptide pools or control peptides (ViraFEST assay).

The sequence came from a human donor who had recovered from COVID-19. Sequencing was done on a sample of CD4+ T cells from blood, cultured in vitro. The V gene is TRBV6-1, the J gene TRBJ1-2; 7 bases fit TRBD1. The CDR3, as DNA: TGTGCCAGCAGGGCGACAGGGATCTATGGCTACACCTTC. Protein sequence: CASRATGIYGYTF.